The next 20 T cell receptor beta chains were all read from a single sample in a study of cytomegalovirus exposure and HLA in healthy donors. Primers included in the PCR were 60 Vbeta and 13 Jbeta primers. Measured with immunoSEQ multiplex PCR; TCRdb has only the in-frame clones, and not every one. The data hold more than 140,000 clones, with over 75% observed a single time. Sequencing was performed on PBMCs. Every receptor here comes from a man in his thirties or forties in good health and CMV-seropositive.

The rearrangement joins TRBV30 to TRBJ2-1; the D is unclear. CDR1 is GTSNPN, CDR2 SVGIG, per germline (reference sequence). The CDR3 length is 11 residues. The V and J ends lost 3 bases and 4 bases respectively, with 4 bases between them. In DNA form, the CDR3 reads TGTGCCTGGAGGGCATACAATGAGCAGTTCTTC. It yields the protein CAWRAYNEQFF.

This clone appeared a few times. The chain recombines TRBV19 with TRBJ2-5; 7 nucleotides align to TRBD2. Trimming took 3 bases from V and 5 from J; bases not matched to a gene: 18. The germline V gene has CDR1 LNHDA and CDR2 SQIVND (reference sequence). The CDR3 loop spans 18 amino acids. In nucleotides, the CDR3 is TGTGCCAGTAGTATTTTCGACGGGGCGGGGCCCGGGGGGGAGACCCAGTACTTC. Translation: CASSIFDGAGPGGETQYF.

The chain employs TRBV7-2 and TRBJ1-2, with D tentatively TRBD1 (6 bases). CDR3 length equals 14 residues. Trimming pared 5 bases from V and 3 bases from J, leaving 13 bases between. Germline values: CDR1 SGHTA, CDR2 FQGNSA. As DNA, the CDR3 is TGTGCCAGCAGCCCGCAGGGGTTCGACTATGGCTACACCTTC. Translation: CASSPQGFDYGYTF.

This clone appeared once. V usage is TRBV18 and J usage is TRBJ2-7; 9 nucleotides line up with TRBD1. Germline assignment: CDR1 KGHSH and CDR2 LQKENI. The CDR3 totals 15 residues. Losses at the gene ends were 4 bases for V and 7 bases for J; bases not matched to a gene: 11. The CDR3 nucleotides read TGTGCCAGCTCACTAGGACAGGGGCCTTTGAAAGAGCAGTACTTC. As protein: CASSLGQGPLKEQYF.

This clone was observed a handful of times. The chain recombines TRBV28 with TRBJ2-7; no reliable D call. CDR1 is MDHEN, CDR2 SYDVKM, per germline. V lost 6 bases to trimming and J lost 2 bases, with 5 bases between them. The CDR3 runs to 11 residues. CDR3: CASRATYEQYF. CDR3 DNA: TGTGCCAGCAGGGCCACCTACGAGCAGTACTTC.

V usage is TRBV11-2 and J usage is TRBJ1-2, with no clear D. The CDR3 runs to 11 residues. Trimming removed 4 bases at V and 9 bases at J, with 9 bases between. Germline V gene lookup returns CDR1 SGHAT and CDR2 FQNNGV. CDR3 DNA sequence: TGTGCCAGCAGCTCGGGTGGTCGCTACACCTTC. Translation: CASSSGGRYTF.

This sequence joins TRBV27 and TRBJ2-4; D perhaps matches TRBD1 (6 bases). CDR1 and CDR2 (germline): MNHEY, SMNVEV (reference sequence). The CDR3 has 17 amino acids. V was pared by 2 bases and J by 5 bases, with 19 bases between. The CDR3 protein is CASSLMGARVRQNIQYF. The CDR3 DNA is TGTGCCAGCAGTTTAATGGGGGCCCGGGTCCGGCAAAACATTCAGTACTTC.

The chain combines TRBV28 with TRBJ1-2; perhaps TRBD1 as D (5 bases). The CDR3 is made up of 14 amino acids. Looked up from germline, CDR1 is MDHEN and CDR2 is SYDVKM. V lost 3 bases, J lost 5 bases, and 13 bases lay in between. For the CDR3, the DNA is TGTGCCAGCAGTTTCCACAGGACGCTTTATGGCTACACCTTC. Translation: CASSFHRTLYGYTF.

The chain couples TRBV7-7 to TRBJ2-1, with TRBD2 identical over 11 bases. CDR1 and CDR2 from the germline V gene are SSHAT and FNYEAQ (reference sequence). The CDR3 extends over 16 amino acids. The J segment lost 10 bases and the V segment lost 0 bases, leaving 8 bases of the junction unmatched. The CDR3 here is CASSLAHLAGGWEQFF. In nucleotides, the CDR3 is TGTGCCAGCAGCTTAGCGCATCTAGCGGGAGGATGGGAGCAGTTCTTC. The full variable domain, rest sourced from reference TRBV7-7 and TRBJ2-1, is GAGVSQSPRYKVTKRGQDVTLRCDPISSHATLYWYQQALGQGPEFLTYFNYEAQPDKSGLPSDRFSAERPEGSISTLTIQRTEQRDSAMYRCASSLAHLAGGWEQFFGPGTRLTVL.

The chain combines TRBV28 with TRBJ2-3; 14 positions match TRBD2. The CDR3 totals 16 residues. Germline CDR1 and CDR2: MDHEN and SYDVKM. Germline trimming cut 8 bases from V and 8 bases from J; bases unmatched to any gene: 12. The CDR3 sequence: CASQLQPGLAGVTQYF. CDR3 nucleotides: TGTGCCAGCCAACTACAACCGGGACTAGCGGGAGTTACGCAGTATTTT.

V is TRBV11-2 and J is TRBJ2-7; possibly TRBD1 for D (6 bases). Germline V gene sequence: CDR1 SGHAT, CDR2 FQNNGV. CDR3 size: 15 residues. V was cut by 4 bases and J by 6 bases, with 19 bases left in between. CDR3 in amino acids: CASSYSLGGRSEQYF. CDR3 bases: TGTGCCAGCAGCTACTCGCTAGGGGGACGATCCGAGCAGTACTTC.

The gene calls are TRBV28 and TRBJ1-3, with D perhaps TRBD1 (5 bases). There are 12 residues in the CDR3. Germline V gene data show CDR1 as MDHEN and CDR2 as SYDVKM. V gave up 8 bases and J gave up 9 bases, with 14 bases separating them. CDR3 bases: TGTGCCAGCGGGGGTTCGGGAGGCACCATATATTTT. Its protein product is CASGGSGGTIYF.

The CDR3 is CASSEQGRHEQYF. The DNA of the CDR3 is TGTGCCAGCAGTGAACAGGGTAGGCACGAGCAGTACTTC. This chain links TRBV2 with TRBJ2-7; possible D gene TRBD1, 5 bases. This CDR3 is built from 13 residues. Germline assignment: CDR1 SNHLY and CDR2 FYNNEI. V was pared by 2 bases and J by 5 bases, with 10 bases between.

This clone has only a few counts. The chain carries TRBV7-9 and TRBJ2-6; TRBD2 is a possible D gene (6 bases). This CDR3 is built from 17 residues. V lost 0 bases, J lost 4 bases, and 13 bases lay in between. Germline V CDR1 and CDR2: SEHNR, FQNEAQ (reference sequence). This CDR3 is CASSLAETSAGANVLTF. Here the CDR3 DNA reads TGTGCCAGCAGCTTAGCGGAGACTAGTGCAGGGGCCAACGTCCTGACTTTC.

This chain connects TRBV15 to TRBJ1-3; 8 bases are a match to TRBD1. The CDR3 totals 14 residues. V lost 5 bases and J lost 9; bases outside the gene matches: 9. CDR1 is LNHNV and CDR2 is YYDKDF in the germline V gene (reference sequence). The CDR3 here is CATSGGSGGRTIYF. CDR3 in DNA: TGTGCCACCAGCGGGGGGTCAGGGGGCCGCACCATATATTTT.

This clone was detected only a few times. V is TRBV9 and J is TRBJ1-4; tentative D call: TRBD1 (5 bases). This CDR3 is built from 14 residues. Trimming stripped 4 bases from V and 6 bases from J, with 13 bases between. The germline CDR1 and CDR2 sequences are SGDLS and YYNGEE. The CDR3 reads CASSTQGADEKLFF. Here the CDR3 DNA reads TGTGCCAGCAGCACCCAGGGTGCCGATGAAAAACTGTTTTTT.

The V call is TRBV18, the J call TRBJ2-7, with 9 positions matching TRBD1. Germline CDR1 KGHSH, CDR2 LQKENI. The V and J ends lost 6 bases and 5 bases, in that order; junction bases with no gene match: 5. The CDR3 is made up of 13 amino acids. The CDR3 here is CASSAGTGNEQYF. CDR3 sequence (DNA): TGTGCCAGCTCGGCCGGGACAGGGAACGAGCAGTACTTC.

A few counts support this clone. CDR3 region: CASSVATSGMETQYF. In nucleotides, the CDR3 is TGTGCCAGCAGTGTGGCGACTAGCGGGATGGAGACCCAGTACTTC. The chain links TRBV2 to TRBJ2-5; 11 nucleotides align to TRBD2. Trimming cost V 4 bases and J 5 bases; bases outside gene matches: 6. The CDR3 totals 15 residues. Germline V CDR1 and CDR2: SNHLY, FYNNEI.

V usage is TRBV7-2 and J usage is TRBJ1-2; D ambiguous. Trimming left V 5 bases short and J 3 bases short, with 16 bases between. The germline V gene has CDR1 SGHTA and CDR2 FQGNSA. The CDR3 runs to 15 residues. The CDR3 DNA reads TGTGCCAGCAGCCCCACCCGGGTCCAAGACTATGGCTACACCTTC. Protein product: CASSPTRVQDYGYTF.

CDR3 sequence (DNA): TGTGCCAGCAGCTTAGTCGGGAGCTACACAGATACGCAGTATTTT. This encodes CASSLVGSYTDTQYF. J is TRBJ2-3 and V is TRBV7-2; the D gene is possibly TRBD2 (6 bases). V lost 1 base, J lost 2 bases, and 10 bases lay in between. The CDR3 spans 15 residues. CDR1 is SGHTA, CDR2 FQGNSA, per germline.